One and the same sample provided the 27 T cell receptor beta chains below, sequenced in a study of blood T cell repertoires in COVID-19. The data were produced by immunoSEQ multiplex PCR, yet TCRdb's version contains in-frame clones alone and is incomplete. The sample contains about 42,000 clones, 65% to 80% of which appear only once. Sequencing was performed on peripheral blood. These TCRs come from a man older than 75 with acute or convalescent COVID-19.

The rearrangement joins TRBV5-1 to TRBJ1-1; D uncertain. This CDR3 is 14 amino acids long. The V gene lost 1 base and the J gene lost 1 base, with 8 bases spanning the gap. CDR1 and CDR2 from the germline V gene are SGHRS and YFSETQ. Here the CDR3 DNA reads TGCGCCAGCAGCTTGTCTATCTCGAACACTGAAGCTTTCTTT. It yields the protein CASSLSISNTEAFF.

The chain links TRBV6-5 to TRBJ2-7, with D maybe TRBD1 (5 bases). The CDR3 loop spans 15 amino acids. Between the trimmed V and J ends, which lost 9 bases and 2 bases, there was a span of 20 bases. Germline-derived CDR1 and CDR2 are MNHEY and SVGAGI. CDR3 in DNA: TGTGCCAGTCACCCCTTTGTGCAGGGCGCCTACGAGCAGTACTTC. Protein sequence: CASHPFVQGAYEQYF.

This clone was counted a few times. The rearrangement joins TRBV5-3 to TRBJ1-5, with a weak D call TRBD1 (6 bases). TRBV5-3 is filed as an ORF, its function uncertain. The V and J ends lost 4 bases and 3 bases respectively, with 11 bases between them. This CDR3 is 14 amino acids long. The CDR3 region is CARSLRDINQPQHF. CDR3 nucleotides: TGTGCCAGAAGCCTCCGGGACATCAATCAGCCCCAGCATTTT.

J is TRBJ2-6 and V is TRBV5-4; no clear D. This CDR3 is built from 16 residues. With 3 bases removed from V and 0 bases from J, the gap between germline ends came to 10 bases. Germline V gene sequence: CDR1 SGHNT, CDR2 YYREEE (reference sequence). CDR3 residues: CASSWPRNSGANVLTF. The CDR3 bases are TGTGCCAGCAGCTGGCCCCGAAACTCTGGGGCCAACGTCCTGACTTTC.

J is TRBJ1-1 and V is TRBV10-3, with a tentative D call TRBD1 (5 bases). This CDR3 has 14 residues. Germline V gives CDR1 ENHRY, CDR2 SYGVKD. Trimming took off 2 bases at V and 0 bases at J, with 7 bases between the two ends. The CDR3 sequence: CAISEGQMNTEAFF. The DNA for the CDR3 is TGTGCCATCAGTGAGGGACAAATGAACACTGAAGCTTTCTTT.

V and J are TRBV5-4 and TRBJ1-4, with D perhaps TRBD1 (5 bases). V was clipped by 4 bases and J by 7 bases, with 11 bases between them. The CDR3 runs to 13 residues. The germline V gene encodes CDR1 SGHNT and CDR2 YYREEE (reference sequence). The CDR3: CASSPGFGEKLFF. The CDR3 DNA reads TGTGCCAGCAGCCCAGGGTTTGGTGAAAAACTGTTTTTT.

The chain is built from TRBV18 and TRBJ2-7; 8 bases are shared with TRBD2. J lost 5 bases, V lost 2 bases, and 8 bases had no gene match. This CDR3 is built from 15 residues. In germline, CDR1 is KGHSH, CDR2 LQKENI. In DNA form, the CDR3 reads TGTGCCAGCTCACCAGGCGGGGGGAGGGCCCACGAGCAGTACTTC. Its translation: CASSPGGGRAHEQYF.

This clone appeared a few times. The V call is TRBV3-1 (or the pseudogene TRBV3-2), the J call TRBJ2-5; D unresolved. Germline V gene sequence: CDR1 LGHDT, CDR2 YNNKEL (reference sequence). This CDR3 has 15 residues. V shed 1 base and J shed 4 bases, with 13 bases lying between them. The CDR3 spells CASSQAPGGSETQYF. In DNA, the CDR3 is TGTGCCAGCAGCCAAGCCCCCGGCGGCTCAGAGACCCAGTACTTC.

The rearrangement uses TRBV5-4 and TRBJ1-4; possibly TRBD1 for D (6 bases). With 0 bases removed from V and 8 bases from J, the gap between germline ends came to 14 bases. Germline CDR1 SGHNT, CDR2 YYREEE (reference sequence). This CDR3 comprises 15 residues. The CDR3 spells CASSLEGGAGEKLFF. Written as DNA, the CDR3 is TGTGCCAGCAGCTTGGAGGGGGGGGCCGGGGAAAAACTGTTTTTT. Full variable domain (remainder filled in from reference TRBV5-4 and TRBJ1-4): ETGVTQSPTHLIKTRGQQVTLRCSSQSGHNTVSWYQQALGQGPQFIFQYYREEENGRGNFPPRFSGLQFPNYSSELNVNALELDDSALYLCASSLEGGAGEKLFFGSGTQLSVL.

The rearrangement uses TRBV5-5 and TRBJ2-5; 10 bases are a match to TRBD1. Germline trimming cut 4 bases from V and 5 bases from J; bases unmatched to any gene: 5. This CDR3 is 14 amino acids long. The germline V gene has CDR1 SGHKS and CDR2 YYEKEE (reference sequence). CDR3: CASSRDRGVETQYF. The CDR3 DNA reads as TGTGCCAGCAGCCGGGACAGGGGTGTCGAGACCCAGTACTTC.

In its sample, this clone was seen a few times. The genes are TRBV20-1 and TRBJ1-1; no clear D gene. CDR3 size: 12 residues. Trimming took off 3 bases at V and 5 bases at J, with 10 bases between the two ends. The V gene's germline CDR1 is DFQATT and CDR2 SNEGSKA (reference sequence). The CDR3 here is CSASEGGTEAFF. The CDR3 DNA reads TGCAGTGCTAGTGAGGGAGGGACTGAAGCTTTCTTT.

The chain uses TRBV5-1 and TRBJ1-2; 7 bases are shared with TRBD1. CDR3 length: 14 amino acids. CDR1 SGHRS and CDR2 YFSETQ come from the germline V gene. With V trimmed by 9 bases and J by 2 bases, 10 bases remained unmatched. The CDR3 protein is CATPKNRGNYGYTF. In DNA, the CDR3 is TGCGCCACCCCTAAGAACAGGGGAAACTATGGCTACACCTTC.

The V call is TRBV19, the J call TRBJ2-5, with 7 bases identical to TRBD2. This CDR3 spans 15 amino acids. V dropped 6 bases and J dropped 5; count of bases not matched to a gene: 12. In germline, CDR1 is LNHDA, CDR2 SQIVND (reference sequence). CDR3 amino acids: CASRPRGVFGETQYF. The CDR3 DNA sequence: TGTGCCAGTAGGCCACGGGGGGTATTCGGGGAGACCCAGTACTTC.

There are a few counts of this clone. V gene TRBV4-2 combines with J gene TRBJ1-3; D call uncertain. CDR3 length equals 16 residues. Germline CDR1 is LGHNA and CDR2 is YNFKEQ. The ends were cut back, 4 bases at V and 6 bases at J, with 19 bases in the middle. The CDR3: CASSREPRGEANTIYF. DNA of the CDR3: TGTGCCAGCAGCCGAGAGCCTCGCGGGGAAGCAAACACCATATATTTT.

This clone was observed a handful of times. The gene calls are TRBV4-1 and TRBJ2-7, with D possibly TRBD1 on 6 matching bases. V lost 3 bases and J lost 2, with 17 bases in between. CDR1 and CDR2 (germline): MGHRA, YSYEKL. The CDR3 runs to 16 residues. The CDR3 is CASSQEFHRATYEQYF. The CDR3 nucleotides read TGCGCCAGCAGCCAGGAGTTTCACAGGGCCACCTACGAGCAGTACTTC.

The chain recombines TRBV11-3 with TRBJ1-1; D perhaps matches TRBD1 (5 bases). CDR3 size: 14 residues. Per the germline V gene, CDR1 is SGHNT and CDR2 is YENEEA. Trimming stripped 6 bases from V and 3 bases from J, with 14 bases between. CDR3 in amino acids: CASSQGGGDTEAFF. CDR3 nucleotide sequence: TGTGCCAGCAGTCAAGGCGGGGGGGACACTGAAGCTTTCTTT.

V gene TRBV30 combines with J gene TRBJ2-3, with D possibly being TRBD1 (7 bases). The germline V gene has CDR1 GTSNPN and CDR2 SVGIG (reference sequence). This CDR3 is built from 14 residues. V was clipped by 8 bases and J by 3 bases, with 18 bases between them. CDR3 DNA sequence: TGTGCCGGTCGGAGGGGGCCTTCGACAGATACGCAGTATTTT. It translates to CAGRRGPSTDTQYF.

The chain carries TRBV5-6 and TRBJ2-5; TRBD2 aligns across 9 bases. V shed 1 base, J shed 7 bases, and the junction held 5 bases outside the gene matches. The CDR3 is 14 residues long. Germline V gene lookup returns CDR1 SGHDT and CDR2 YYEEEE. The CDR3 sequence is CASSLPFSGGTQYF. CDR3 in DNA: TGTGCCAGCAGCTTGCCCTTTAGCGGGGGGACCCAGTACTTC.

The chain carries TRBV28 and TRBJ2-3, with 7 bases identical to TRBD2. CDR1 and CDR2 (germline): MDHEN, SYDVKM. V was clipped by 6 bases and J by 5 bases; unmatched bases: 14. This CDR3 region has 16 residues. The CDR3 sequence is CASSPGGGGWGDTQYF. The CDR3 DNA reads as TGTGCCAGCAGCCCCGGCGGGGGAGGATGGGGAGATACGCAGTATTTT.

The gene calls are TRBV28 and TRBJ2-5; weak D call: TRBD2 (5 bases). The CDR3 covers 17 residues. Between the trimmed V and J ends, which lost 2 bases and 0 bases, there was a span of 16 bases. The germline V gene encodes CDR1 MDHEN and CDR2 SYDVKM. The CDR3 sequence is CASSLASGSLYQETQYF. CDR3 DNA sequence: TGTGCCAGCAGTTTAGCATCGGGGAGCCTGTACCAAGAGACCCAGTACTTC.

This chain uses TRBV5-1 with TRBJ2-2; 7 bases are a match to TRBD1. CDR3 length: 15 amino acids. V was clipped by 3 bases and J by 2 bases; unmatched bases: 4. Germline V gene data show CDR1 as SGHRS and CDR2 as YFSETQ. The CDR3 is CASSSGQANTGELFF. The CDR3 nucleotides are TGCGCCAGCAGCTCAGGACAGGCAAACACCGGGGAGCTGTTTTTT.

The V gene is TRBV7-3, the J gene TRBJ2-2, with 9 bases fitting TRBD1. From germline, CDR1 is SGHTA and CDR2 FQGTGA. Unmatched junction bases numbered 14, after V lost 5 bases and J lost 7 bases. The CDR3 sequence is 17 residues long. In DNA, the CDR3 is TGTGCCAGCAGCCAGAACAAACCGGGACAGGGCGGCGGGGAGCTGTTTTTT. Encoded protein: CASSQNKPGQGGGELFF.

This sequence joins TRBV7-9 and TRBJ2-1; no clear D gene. Per the germline V gene, CDR1 is SEHNR and CDR2 is FQNEAQ (reference sequence). This CDR3 spans 15 amino acids. The V end was cut by 2 bases, the J end by 4 bases, with 12 bases between. CDR3 coding DNA: TGTGCCAGCAGCTTATTGTCGGTTATTTACAATGAGCAGTTCTTC. Its protein is CASSLLSVIYNEQFF.

This clone was seen only a few times. V gene TRBV7-9 combines with J gene TRBJ2-7, with D hard to call. Germline CDR1 SEHNR, CDR2 FQNEAQ (reference sequence). V lost 0 bases and J 3 bases, leaving 6 bases between the germline ends. This CDR3 is built from 13 residues. The CDR3: CASSLAPIYEQYF. The CDR3 nucleotides read TGTGCCAGCAGCTTAGCTCCCATCTACGAGCAGTACTTC.

The V call is TRBV5-1, the J call TRBJ1-4; unclear D gene. This CDR3 spans 13 amino acids. The V end lost 3 bases, the J end lost 4 bases, and 7 bases lay between the germline ends. Germline lookup yields CDR1 SGHRS and CDR2 YFSETQ. The CDR3 spells CASSWQVNEKLFF. CDR3 nucleotide sequence: TGCGCCAGCAGCTGGCAAGTTAATGAAAAACTGTTTTTT.

The CDR3: CASSLALDSPLHF. CDR3 in DNA: TGTGCCAGCAGCTTAGCCCTAGATTCACCCCTCCACTTT. The chain carries TRBV11-2 and TRBJ1-6; D not resolved. Looked up from germline, CDR1 is SGHAT and CDR2 is FQNNGV. The CDR3 is made up of 13 amino acids. V dropped 1 base and J dropped 8 bases, with 6 bases sitting between them.

The rearrangement uses TRBV6-2 or TRBV6-3 and TRBJ2-1; 15 nucleotides line up with TRBD2. V was pared by 6 bases and J by 3 bases, with 12 bases of the junction left unmatched. The CDR3 totals 19 residues. Germline V lookup: CDR1 MNHEY, CDR2 SVGEGT. The CDR3 nucleotides read TGTGCCAGCAGCCACCTTCCCGGACTAGCGGGGGGGCTCTACAATGAGCAGTTCTTC. It translates to CASSHLPGLAGGLYNEQFF.